Below, 31 T cell receptor beta chains from the same sample are listed, as sequenced in a study of blood T cells in healthy people across ages. Primers used in a second PCR of roughly 7 to 12 cycles were a sample-barcoded 5' primer and a J-beta primer mix. TCRdb reprocessed the 5' RACE reads with MiXCR, giving one entry per CDR3 protein. This sample yields 890,000 or so distinct CDR3 sequences, of which under 80% are seen a single time; roughly 26% belongs to the top ten. Specimen: blood. These receptors were obtained from a man aged 25 to 40 in good health.

This clonotype was recorded a few times. The chain employs TRBV3-1 and TRBJ1-2; D may be TRBD1 (6 bases). Deletions cut 3 bases from V and 6 bases from J, with 17 bases between. The CDR3 extends over 15 amino acids. Germline V gene lookup returns CDR1 LGHDT and CDR2 YNNKEL (reference sequence). CDR3 region: CASSHDSTGIDGYTF. CDR3 in DNA: TGTGCCAGCAGCCATGATTCAACAGGGATTGATGGCTACACCTTC.

The genes are TRBV12-3 or TRBV12-4 and TRBJ2-3; possible D gene TRBD2, 6 bases. The CDR3 consists of 16 residues. V was clipped by 5 bases and J by 3 bases, with 18 bases between them. This CDR3 reads CASSASPGRGTDTQYF. For the CDR3, the DNA is TGTGCCAGCAGTGCATCTCCCGGGCGGGGAACAGATACGCAGTATTTT.

This clonotype was seen a few times. CDR3 protein: CASSYQGTGGYTF. The CDR3 DNA reads TGTGCCAGCAGTTATCAGGGGACCGGTGGCTACACCTTC. The chain links TRBV12-3 or TRBV12-4 to TRBJ1-2, with TRBD1 as a possible D gene (6 bases). The CDR3 is 13 amino acids. V lost 4 bases and J lost 7, with 13 bases in between.

The chain uses TRBV21-1 and TRBJ2-7; the DNA was not compared with TRBD1, the D call given in the table. TRBV21-1 is noted as a pseudogene. The CDR3 is 13 amino acids. CDR3 region: CASTTGVMWEQYF. CDR3 coding DNA: TGTGCCAGCACGACGGGGGTTATGTGGGAGCAGTACTTC.

In this sample, this clonotype turned up a few times. The V gene is TRBV7-2, the J gene TRBJ2-1, with unresolved D. This CDR3 is 15 amino acids long. The germline V gene encodes CDR1 SGHTA and CDR2 FQGNSA. Trimming cost V 0 bases and J 7 bases, with 13 bases left between them. The CDR3 coding sequence is TGTGCCAGCAGCTTAGCGATGCCGGATCGGAATGAGCAGTTCTTC. Its protein product is CASSLAMPDRNEQFF.

The J gene is TRBJ1-5, the V gene TRBV28; D uncertain. The CDR3 totals 14 residues. Trimming took 6 bases from V and 6 from J, leaving 15 bases between them. Germline V gives CDR1 MDHEN, CDR2 SYDVKM. The CDR3 here is CASSQPQGIQPQHF. CDR3 sequence (DNA): TGTGCCAGCAGCCAACCCCAAGGGATTCAGCCCCAGCATTTT.

This chain connects TRBV1 to TRBJ2-6; TRBD2, the table's D call, was not compared with the DNA. TRBV1 is listed as a pseudogene. The CDR3 totals 20 residues. The chain's CDR3 is CTSSQEKGFGNRCGANVLTF. The CDR3 bases are TGCACCAGCAGCCAAGAGAAGGGGTTCGGGAATAGGTGCGGGGCCAACGTCCTGACTTTC.

The chain joins TRBV6-4 to TRBJ2-2; D may be TRBD2 (5 bases). The CDR3 runs to 17 residues. Germline V gives CDR1 MRHNA, CDR2 SNTAGT. The V and J ends lost 4 bases and 7 bases respectively, with 22 bases between them. In nucleotides, the CDR3 is TGTGCCAGCAGTGCCTCTAGCTCTCCCAAAGTCTTCGGGGAGCTGTTTTTT. It codes for CASSASSSPKVFGELFF.

This chain uses TRBV29-1 with TRBJ2-1; 12 bases align to TRBD1. The V segment lost 6 bases and the J segment 5 bases; nucleotides outside the gene matches: 11. CDR3 size: 16 residues. From germline, CDR1 is SQVTM and CDR2 ANQGSEA. For the CDR3, the DNA is TGCAGCGTAGCGCCGGGACAGGGGGCGAACCACAATGAGCAGTTCTTC. Amino acids: CSVAPGQGANHNEQFF.

The gene calls are TRBV6-2 or TRBV6-3 and TRBJ1-1; D ambiguous. CDR3 length: 13 amino acids. V was clipped by 6 bases and J by 5 bases, with 13 bases between them. The germline V gene has CDR1 MNHEY and CDR2 SVGEGT. CDR3 in amino acids: CASSPSVVTEAFF. CDR3 in DNA: TGTGCCAGCAGCCCCTCGGTTGTTACTGAAGCTTTCTTT.

This clonotype has a count of ten or more. The rearrangement joins TRBV20-1 to TRBJ2-6; D is possibly TRBD1 or TRBD2 (6 bases each). CDR1 and CDR2 from the germline V gene are DFQATT and SNEGSKA (reference sequence). This CDR3 is built from 15 residues. The ends were cut back, 6 bases at V and 8 bases at J, with 20 bases in the middle. Here the CDR3 DNA reads TGCAGTGCCATAAAGATAAGGGGGGCTCCCAACGTCCTGACTTTC. This translates into CSAIKIRGAPNVLTF.

The chain employs TRBV20-1 and TRBJ1-4; D uncertain. The CDR3 is made up of 14 amino acids. Looked up from germline, CDR1 is DFQATT and CDR2 is SNEGSKA (reference sequence). V was shortened by 6 bases and J by 0 bases, with 11 bases between the two germline ends. In DNA form, the CDR3 reads TGCAGTGCGCGGACTCCGGCAACTAATGAAAAACTGTTTTTT. Its translation is CSARTPATNEKLFF.

The gene calls are TRBV7-2 and TRBJ2-5; 11 nucleotides agree with TRBD2. V trimming: 0 bases; J trimming: 11 bases; junction bases outside the gene matches: 14. Germline assignment: CDR1 SGHTA and CDR2 FQGNSA. The CDR3 is 17 residues long. This CDR3 is CASSLANLAGGLDEQYF. CDR3 DNA: TGTGCCAGCAGCTTAGCGAACCTAGCGGGGGGATTGGATGAGCAGTACTTC.

The rearrangement uses TRBV6-5 and TRBJ2-5; 7 nucleotides agree with TRBD2. With 6 bases clipped from V and 1 base from J, the junction kept 11 bases outside the gene matches. CDR1 is MNHEY and CDR2 is SVGAGI in the germline V gene. This CDR3 is built from 16 residues. The CDR3 region is CASSRPSTSSQETQYF. The CDR3 nucleotides read TGTGCCAGCAGCCGACCCTCGACTAGCTCCCAAGAGACCCAGTACTTC.

The chain recombines TRBV27 with TRBJ2-1; 8 bases match TRBD1. The CDR3 covers 13 residues. Germline CDR1 and CDR2: MNHEY and SMNVEV (reference sequence). Trimming cost V 10 bases and J 2 bases; bases outside gene matches: 4. Here the CDR3 reads CATQQGAYNEQFF. DNA for the CDR3: TGTGCCACCCAACAGGGGGCCTACAATGAGCAGTTCTTC.

CDR3 amino acids: CASSAGGVANTEAFF. CDR3 bases: TGTGCCAGCAGCGCGGGGGGGGTCGCGAACACTGAAGCTTTCTTT. V is TRBV9 and J is TRBJ1-1; a possible D gene is TRBD1 (5 bases). V was trimmed by 3 bases and J by 1 base, leaving 13 bases between them. This CDR3 region has 15 residues. Germline CDR1 is SGDLS and CDR2 is YYNGEE.

This clonotype was counted between two and nine times. The chain couples TRBV6-5 to TRBJ1-1; no clear D gene. The germline V and J ends were trimmed by 5 bases and 4 bases, with 5 bases remaining between them. This CDR3 region has 11 residues. CDR1 MNHEY and CDR2 SVGAGI come from the germline V gene. This chain's CDR3 is CASSRATEAFF. The CDR3 nucleotides are TGTGCCAGCAGTCGGGCCACTGAAGCTTTCTTT.

This clonotype came up a few times. The rearrangement joins TRBV6-5 to TRBJ2-3; 8 bases fit TRBD2. Germline trimming cut 3 bases from V and 0 bases from J; bases unmatched to any gene: 2. The V gene's germline CDR1 is MNHEY and CDR2 SVGAGI. This CDR3 spans 15 amino acids. The CDR3 sequence: CASSYVAGSTDTQYF. The CDR3 DNA sequence: TGTGCCAGCAGTTATGTAGCGGGAAGCACAGATACGCAGTATTTT.

The J gene is TRBJ1-6, the V gene TRBV5-1; 9 bases are shared with TRBD1. The CDR3 contains 15 residues. Germline V gene sequence: CDR1 SGHRS, CDR2 YFSETQ. Unmatched junction bases numbered 7, after V lost 3 bases and J lost 9 bases. The CDR3 region has the DNA TGCGCCAGCAGCTGGGTAACAGGGGGCGGTTCACCCCTCCACTTT. This codes for CASSWVTGGGSPLHF.

The chain combines TRBV5-1 with TRBJ2-1, with unresolved D. Germline values: CDR1 SGHRS, CDR2 YFSETQ. Trimming removed 0 bases at V and 2 bases at J, with 9 bases between. The CDR3 covers 15 residues. The CDR3 DNA sequence: TGCGCCAGCAGCTTGGATACACGCGCCTACAATGAGCAGTTCTTC. Residues: CASSLDTRAYNEQFF.

The chain links TRBV15 to TRBJ2-4, with 7 bases aligning to TRBD2. V dropped 3 bases and J dropped 7; count of bases not matched to a gene: 0. The germline gives CDR1 LNHNV, CDR2 YYDKDF (reference sequence). The CDR3 is made up of 12 amino acids. The CDR3 reads CATSRGGNIQYF. CDR3 nucleotide sequence: TGTGCCACCAGCAGGGGGGGGAACATTCAGTACTTC.

The chain recombines TRBV20-1 with TRBJ1-1; D not certain. The V and J ends lost 6 bases and 0 bases respectively, with 17 bases between them. The CDR3 totals 15 residues. Germline CDR1 reads DFQATT; CDR2 reads SNEGSKA (reference sequence). CDR3 residues: CSAPGKEGVNTEAFF. CDR3 nucleotide sequence: TGCAGTGCCCCCGGGAAGGAGGGAGTGAACACTGAAGCTTTCTTT.

There are a few counts of this clonotype. The V call is TRBV4-2, the J call TRBJ1-1; D is unclear. Trimming stripped 1 base from V and 0 bases from J, with 12 bases between. CDR3 length equals 16 residues. CDR1 and CDR2 from the germline V gene are LGHNA and YNFKEQ. In DNA, the CDR3 is TGTGCCAGCAGCCAAGTCGGAGGACCCTTGAACACTGAAGCTTTCTTT. Its protein product is CASSQVGGPLNTEAFF.

The V call is TRBV12-3 or TRBV12-4, the J call TRBJ2-2, with no clear D. The CDR3 totals 15 residues. V was clipped by 2 bases and J by 7 bases, with 14 bases between them. This CDR3 reads CASSLSGPSHGELFF. CDR3 coding DNA: TGTGCCAGCAGTTTATCCGGGCCGAGCCACGGGGAGCTGTTTTTT.

The chain joins TRBV27 to TRBJ2-7; 9 nucleotides match TRBD2. This CDR3 has 13 amino acids. V was clipped by 8 bases and J by 2 bases; unmatched bases: 4. Germline CDR1 MNHEY, CDR2 SMNVEV (reference sequence). In DNA form, the CDR3 reads TGTGCCAGCCGAGCGGGGGGCCCCTACGAGCAGTACTTC. It specifies CASRAGGPYEQYF.

The chain is built from TRBV12-3 or TRBV12-4 and TRBJ1-2, with 9 bases fitting TRBD1. The ends lost 5 bases at V and 7 bases at J; junction bases unmatched: 8. CDR3 length: 14 amino acids. The CDR3 region is CASSPGTGRSGYTF. The CDR3, as DNA: TGTGCCAGCAGTCCCGGGACAGGGCGCTCTGGCTACACCTTC.

The J gene is TRBJ1-2, the V gene TRBV29-1, with 8 positions matching TRBD1. This CDR3 region has 14 residues. Germline-derived CDR1 and CDR2 are SQVTM and ANQGSEA. V lost 1 base, J lost 5 bases, and 6 bases stayed unmatched. The CDR3 bases are TGCAGCGTTGAAGCTCCAGGGGGCTGGTATGGCTACACCTTC. Translating it yields CSVEAPGGWYGYTF.

V is TRBV2 and J is TRBJ2-1; TRBD2 might be the D (7 bases). Trimming removed 2 bases at V and 1 base at J, with 12 bases between. Germline assignment: CDR1 SNHLY and CDR2 FYNNEI. The CDR3 sequence is 16 residues long. CDR3 in amino acids: CASSEKGGGSYNEQFF. The CDR3 nucleotides read TGTGCCAGCAGTGAAAAGGGGGGGGGATCCTACAATGAGCAGTTCTTC.

The rearrangement joins TRBV27 to TRBJ1-1, with TRBD1 identical over 7 bases. The V gene end was trimmed by 5 bases and the J gene end by 5 bases; junction bases not matched to a gene: 8. Germline CDR1 and CDR2: MNHEY and SMNVEV (reference sequence). CDR3 length: 14 amino acids. The CDR3 DNA reads as TGTGCCAGCAGTCTGTACAGGGGCGAGACTGAAGCTTTCTTT. It yields the protein CASSLYRGETEAFF.

There are a few counts of this clonotype. V is TRBV5-1 and J is TRBJ2-5; D may correspond to TRBD1 or TRBD2 (6 bases each). Deletions cut 0 bases from V and 9 bases from J, with 24 bases between. The CDR3 totals 17 residues. CDR1 and CDR2 from the germline V gene are SGHRS and YFSETQ. The DNA for the CDR3 is TGCGCCAGCAGCTTGGAAGCCGGGGGCGGCGCCGGGTCGGCCCAGTACTTC. Its protein is CASSLEAGGGAGSAQYF.

This chain uses TRBV18 with TRBJ2-7; D remains unclear. The tail of the sequence fits TRBJ2-5 better, so the J call may be wrong. The germline CDR1 and CDR2 sequences are KGHSH and LQKENI. CDR3 length: 13 amino acids. CDR3 in DNA: TGTGCCAGCTCGGACGTCCCCAGAGAGACCCAGTACTTC. It encodes CASSDVPRETQYF.